The present entry profiles one T cell receptor (beta chain) with its context. Its antigen is still unknown. Base qualities are missing; no much larger clone stands one base away. The sample originates from a study of blood T cell repertoires in COVID-19 (dated by TCRdb to the early 2020s). Describing the broader study: Samples covering the acute and convalescent phases of COVID-19 were provided by collaborators in the United States, Italy and Spain. Where HLA class I and class II types were available, the types were taken from metadata supplied by the sample provider, not from assay-based typing. Samples were obtained from the ongoing ImmuneRACE study (first 160 participants) and from over a thousand subjects provided by 6 global collaborators. Subjects who had been exposed to COVID-19, were actively infected with it, or had recovered from it provided the deeply sampled blood TCRbeta repertoires that made up the dataset. The repertoires were released in a freely available public database intended as a resource for research on the immune response to SARS-CoV-2. A de-identified subject ID, COVID-19 status, age in years and sex were almost always included in the sample metadata. The material from the prospective study consisted of cDNA or gDNA derived from T cells, B-cell-depleted T cells, or PBMCs. General findings and caveats noted by the study authors: Clinical and demographic metadata were provided uncurated, with the amount varying by source and participant.

Enrolling through a virtual design, the prospective study's participants ranged in age from roughly 18 to 100 years and lived across 24 United States geographic areas. To assign participants to cohorts, the prospective study relied on clinical history that participants themselves reported in a screening survey and a study questionnaire. Each participant in the prospective study had whole blood, serum and a nasopharyngeal or oropharyngeal swab collected by mobile phlebotomists. Additional blood draws and questionnaires over an approximately 2-month period could optionally be provided by prospective study participants. Before DNA extraction, blood samples from the prospective study were shipped at room temperature or frozen. TCRbeta CDR3 regions were amplified from genomic DNA by means of the immunoSEQ Assay, a bias-controlled multiplex PCR. The original methods were these. The number of nucleated cells in each sample was estimated by amplification of reference gene primers within the assay. Sequence reads were collapsed and filtered to measure the absolute abundance of every unique TCRbeta CDR3 rearrangement. Productive Simpson clonality was computed per sample as the square root of Simpson's diversity index over productive rearrangements. TCRdb retrieved this table from immuneACCESS and kept in-frame rearrangements only. Not all clones are present; in checked studies, unresolved V genes account for under half, and no reason is known for the remainder. V, J and clone size reflect that table, while D and trimming were determined from the DNA. A total of roughly 190,000 clones appear in this sample, around 82% of them only once. In total, the top ten clones hold 4% to 6.5% of the sample.

According to the germline V gene, CDR1 reads LGHNA and CDR2 reads YSLEER. After removal of 4 bases from V and 1 base from J, the junction retains 5 bases not matched to a gene. The CDR3 covers 15 residues, taking in both the cysteine and the phenylalanine. Only the CDR3 DNA stays, 45 bases, in frame from base 1. This sequence was found in a woman aged 55-70 years with acute COVID-19. Sequences were obtained from PBMCs or T cells enriched from blood (not recorded which). The rearrangement combines TRBV4-3 with TRBJ1-1; 8 bases in the middle match TRBD1. CDR3 region: CASSLFGTGNTEAFF. In nucleotide form, the sequence is TGCGCCAGCAGCCTATTTGGGACAGGGAACACTGAAGCTTTCTTT.